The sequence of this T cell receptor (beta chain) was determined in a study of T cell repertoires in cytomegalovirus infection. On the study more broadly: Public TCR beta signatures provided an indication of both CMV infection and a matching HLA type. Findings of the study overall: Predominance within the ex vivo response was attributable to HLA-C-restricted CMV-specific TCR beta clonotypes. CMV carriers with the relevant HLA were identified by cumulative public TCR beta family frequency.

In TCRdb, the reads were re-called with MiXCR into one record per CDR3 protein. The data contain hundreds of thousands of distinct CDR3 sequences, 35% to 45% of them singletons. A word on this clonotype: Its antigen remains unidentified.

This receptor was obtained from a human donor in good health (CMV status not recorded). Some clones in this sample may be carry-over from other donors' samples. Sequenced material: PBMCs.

In DNA form, the CDR3 reads TGTGCCAGCAGAACCGGGACAGCCTTTGCGCAGTACTTC. The encoded protein is CASRTGTAFAQYF. The chain couples TRBV6-2 or TRBV6-3 to TRBJ2-7; TRBD1 matches 7 bases. Germline loops: CDR1 MNHEY, CDR2 SVGEGT. With 6 bases clipped from V and 9 bases from J, the junction kept 11 bases outside the gene matches. The CDR3 spans 13 residues.